These 12 T cell receptor beta chains came from one sample sequenced in a study of blood T cell repertoires in COVID-19. Here immunoSEQ multiplex PCR was the method, and the copy in TCRdb shows in-frame clones only, minus some. The sample lists approximately 260,000 clones; around 91% were seen once. Sequenced sample: peripheral blood. The source is a woman in her sixties or seventies with COVID-19, enrolled during active disease.

This clone occurred a few times. The chain couples TRBV5-1 to TRBJ2-7, with 9 positions matching TRBD1. CDR1 is SGHRS, CDR2 YFSETQ, per germline. J gave up 3 bases and V 2 bases, and 6 bases lay outside the gene matches. There are 15 residues in the CDR3. CDR3 in DNA: TGCGCCAGCAGCTTACTGGGACAGGGAGGCTACGAGCAGTACTTC. Translating gives CASSLLGQGGYEQYF.

V is TRBV27 and J is TRBJ1-5, with 7 nucleotides matching TRBD1. J lost 5 bases, V lost 0 bases, and 4 bases had no gene match. Germline assignment: CDR1 MNHEY and CDR2 SMNVEV (reference sequence). This CDR3 is built from 15 residues. The CDR3 loop reads CASSLSTGYHQPQHF. CDR3 nucleotide sequence: TGTGCCAGCAGTTTATCGACAGGGTATCATCAGCCCCAGCATTTT.

The chain recombines TRBV5-4 with TRBJ2-7, with 10 bases fitting TRBD1. Germline values: CDR1 SGHNT, CDR2 YYREEE (reference sequence). The CDR3 totals 17 residues. V lost 2 bases, J lost 2 bases, and 10 bases stayed unmatched. The CDR3: CASSFGGGTGVTYEQYF. The DNA of the CDR3 is TGTGCCAGCAGCTTCGGAGGAGGGACAGGGGTTACCTACGAGCAGTACTTC.

This clone was seen more than once but under ten times. The V call is TRBV9, the J call TRBJ1-6, with D perhaps matching TRBD1 (5 bases). Trimming cost V 0 bases and J 4 bases, with 11 bases left between them. CDR1 and CDR2 (germline): SGDLS, YYNGEE. The CDR3 has 16 residues. CDR3 in DNA: TGTGCCAGCAGCGTAGCGGGGGACGGGTATAATTCACCCCTCCACTTT. This gives the protein CASSVAGDGYNSPLHF.

The chain carries TRBV10-3 and TRBJ1-3; a weak D match, TRBD1 (5 bases). The CDR3 runs 15 residues. Trimming took off 0 bases at V and 3 bases at J, with 9 bases between the two ends. Germline V gene data show CDR1 as ENHRY and CDR2 as SYGVKD. The CDR3 DNA is TGTGCCATCAGTGAGTCCGGCAGGGTTGGAAACACCATATATTTT. Translated, it gives CAISESGRVGNTIYF.

V is TRBV3-1 (or the pseudogene TRBV3-2) and J is TRBJ1-1, with TRBD1 as a possible D gene (6 bases). V gave up 4 bases and J gave up 5 bases, with 20 bases separating them. Germline V gene sequence: CDR1 LGHDT, CDR2 YNNKEL (reference sequence). The CDR3 totals 16 residues. CDR3 DNA sequence: TGTGCCAGCAGCCCTCGACGGGGGGCGAGGGGTACTGAAGCTTTCTTT. Protein product: CASSPRRGARGTEAFF.

The chain recombines TRBV6-6 with TRBJ1-4, with D possibly being TRBD1 (6 bases). With 3 bases removed from V and 12 bases from J, the gap between germline ends came to 17 bases. The germline V gene has CDR1 MNHNY and CDR2 SVGAGI (reference sequence). The CDR3 contains 14 residues. Here the CDR3 DNA reads TGTGCCAGCAGTTATCCCGAGGACAGAGAAGAACTGTTTTTT. Encoded protein: CASSYPEDREELFF.

The V gene is TRBV18, the J gene TRBJ1-1; D is perhaps TRBD1 (6 bases). Looked up from germline, CDR1 is KGHSH and CDR2 is LQKENI. The CDR3 has 14 residues. V was shortened by 2 bases and J by 10 bases, with 17 bases between the two germline ends. The CDR3 DNA is TGTGCCAGCTCACCATCCGGGACACCGTCGCGAGCTTTCTTT. It codes for CASSPSGTPSRAFF.

This chain links TRBV19 with TRBJ2-5; TRBD2 matches at 13 bases. Germline-derived CDR1 and CDR2 are LNHDA and SQIVND (reference sequence). With V trimmed by 4 bases and J by 3 bases, 8 bases remained unmatched. The CDR3 has 17 residues. CDR3 DNA: TGTGCCAGTAGTAAAACTAGCGGGGGGGCTGCGGAAGAGACCCAGTACTTC. This gives the protein CASSKTSGGAAEETQYF.

This chain connects TRBV5-6 to TRBJ1-2, with 11 bases aligning to TRBD1. Trimming took 4 bases from V and 4 from J; bases not matched to a gene: 6. The CDR3 has 15 amino acids. Germline V CDR1 and CDR2: SGHDT, YYEEEE. The CDR3 reads CASSVGQGAVYGYTF. Here the CDR3 DNA reads TGTGCCAGCAGCGTAGGACAGGGGGCGGTCTATGGCTACACCTTC.

The rearrangement links TRBV5-1 to TRBJ2-4; weak D call: TRBD2 (6 bases). Trimming left V 0 bases short and J 5 bases short, with 9 bases between. Per the germline V gene, CDR1 is SGHRS and CDR2 is YFSETQ. The CDR3 extends over 14 amino acids. The CDR3: CASSLVSGENIQYF. The CDR3 DNA is TGCGCCAGCAGCTTGGTCTCGGGGGAAAACATTCAGTACTTC.

V and J are TRBV6-4 and TRBJ1-2; tentative D call: TRBD1 (6 bases). The germline CDR1 and CDR2 sequences are MRHNA and SNTAGT. V was trimmed by 2 bases and J by 6 bases, leaving 13 bases between them. This CDR3 has 14 amino acids. The CDR3 protein is CASSDAGAENGYTF. The CDR3 DNA is TGTGCCAGCAGTGACGCAGGGGCGGAAAATGGCTACACCTTC.